Listed below are T cell receptor beta chains from one sample, sequenced in a study of cytomegalovirus exposure and HLA in healthy donors. Produced via immunoSEQ multiplex PCR; TCRdb's table is partial and in-frame only. The sample has 95,000 to 150,000 clones; 73% are singletons. The sequenced sample was PBMCs. These receptors all come from a man between 60 and 75 years old in good health and CMV-seropositive. Each CDR3 is given with its conserved first and last residue. D genes are given only for firm matches. For some rows the clone size is stated as once, few or many, or as a class when expanded; others skip it.

.	TRBV15	.	TRBJ2-7	CATSRDPSSLYEQYF	TGTGCCACCAGCAGAGATCCTAGCTCGCTCTACGAGCAGTACTTC
.	TRBV6-5	.	TRBJ1-2	CASSYSMGRNYGYTF	TGTGCCAGCAGTTACTCGATGGGCAGGAACTATGGCTACACCTTC
once	TRBV6-4	.	TRBJ1-5	CASSPTNRDQPQHF	TGTGCCAGCAGTCCAACCAACAGGGATCAGCCCCAGCATTTT
.	TRBV5-4	.	TRBJ2-3	CASSGRQQAQYF	TGTGCCAGCAGCGGTAGACAGCAGGCGCAGTATTTT
.	TRBV7-2	TRBD2	TRBJ2-1	CASSSTGGLVDEQFF	TGTGCCAGCAGCTCTACCGGGGGGTTGGTCGATGAGCAGTTCTTC
.	TRBV6-1	.	TRBJ2-7	CASSELRGIGEQYF	TGTGCCAGCAGTGAGCTACGGGGGATTGGCGAGCAGTACTTC
few	TRBV5-4	.	TRBJ2-6	CASSLPRAGANVLTF	TGTGCCAGCAGCCTTCCCAGGGCTGGGGCCAACGTCCTGACTTTC
few	TRBV6-5	TRBD1	TRBJ2-3	CASRETGSTDTQYF	TGTGCCAGCCGAGAGACAGGGAGCACAGATACGCAGTATTTT
.	TRBV5-4	.	TRBJ2-3	CASSLQKDTQTQYF	TGTGCCAGCAGCCTCCAGAAGGACACCCAAACGCAGTATTTT
once	TRBV1	.	TRBJ2-3	CTSSQDLSGGTHDTQYF	TGCACCAGCAGCCAAGATCTTAGCGGGGGCACCCACGATACGCAGTATTTT
.	TRBV28	.	TRBJ1-1	CASSQTRERAFF	TGTGCCAGCAGTCAGACCCGGGAACGAGCTTTCTTT
.	TRBV9	TRBD1	TRBJ2-7	CASSVEWGQSYEQYF	TGTGCCAGCAGCGTAGAATGGGGACAGTCCTACGAGCAGTACTTC
.	TRBV11-2	.	TRBJ2-1	CASSLDGAGLLVSSYNEQFF	TGTGCCAGCAGCTTAGATGGAGCGGGTTTGCTGGTATCCTCCTACAATGAGCAGTTCTTC
.	TRBV28	TRBD1	TRBJ1-3	CASSPTTGGSGNTIYF	TGTGCCAGCAGTCCCACAACAGGGGGCTCTGGAAACACCATATATTTT
.	TRBV9	TRBD1	TRBJ1-4	CASSFGQDEKLFF	TGTGCCAGCAGCTTCGGACAGGATGAAAAACTGTTTTTT
.	TRBV5-1	.	TRBJ2-3	CASSSQGGEDTQYF	TGCGCCAGCAGCTCACAGGGTGGGGAAGATACGCAGTATTTT
.	TRBV2	.	TRBJ2-3	CASRWTEHTDTQYF	TGTGCCAGCAGGTGGACAGAACACACAGATACGCAGTATTTT
.	TRBV18	.	TRBJ2-1	CASSPAGQTIEQFF	TGTGCCAGCTCACCCGCAGGACAGACCATTGAGCAGTTCTTC
.	TRBV7-9	.	TRBJ1-1	CASSSQMNTEAFF	TGTGCCAGCAGCTCCCAGATGAACACTGAAGCTTTCTTT
.	TRBV19	TRBD2	TRBJ2-7	CASNQRGGAVYEQYF	TGTGCCAGTAACCAGCGCGGGGGGGCCGTCTACGAGCAGTACTTC
.	TRBV7-9	TRBD2	TRBJ2-7	CASSHGLAGGNSYEQYF	TGTGCCAGCAGCCACGGACTAGCGGGGGGGAACTCCTACGAGCAGTACTTC
.	TRBV4-1	.	TRBJ1-2	CASSPRLGGDGYTF	TGCGCCAGCAGCCCAAGATTGGGAGGGGATGGCTACACCTTC
.	TRBV30	TRBD2	TRBJ2-5	CAWNSGGAETQYF	TGTGCCTGGAATAGCGGGGGGGCGGAGACCCAGTACTTC
.	TRBV4-1	.	TRBJ2-7	CASSQETVLAYEQYF	TGCGCCAGCAGCCAAGAAACGGTGCTAGCCTACGAGCAGTACTTC
.	TRBV29-1	.	TRBJ1-4	CSARSSVEKLFF	TGCAGCGCCCGTAGTAGCGTGGAAAAACTGTTTTTT
few	TRBV27	.	TRBJ1-6	CASSTLGGGSPLHF	TGTGCCAGCAGTACCCTGGGGGGGGGTTCACCCCTCCACTTT
few	TRBV14	.	TRBJ1-1	CASSRPGGNTEAFF	TGTGCCAGCAGCCGCCCGGGGGGGAACACTGAAGCTTTCTTT
.	TRBV30	TRBD1	TRBJ2-5	CAWGQGVSETQYF	TGTGCCTGGGGACAGGGGGTTTCAGAGACCCAGTACTTC
.	TRBV28	TRBD1	TRBJ1-1	CASIGTGTGDRGFF	TGTGCCAGCATTGGAACCGGGACAGGGGATAGGGGTTTCTTT
.	TRBV11-1	TRBD2	TRBJ2-7	CASSLAGAYEQYF	TGTGCCAGCAGTCTAGCGGGGGCCTACGAGCAGTACTTC
.	TRBV30	.	TRBJ1-3	CAWSVGVSGNTIYF	TGTGCCTGGAGTGTCGGGGTCTCTGGAAACACCATATATTTT
.	TRBV5-1	TRBD2	TRBJ2-5	CASGPSGGAWETQYF	TGCGCCAGCGGCCCTAGCGGGGGGGCCTGGGAGACCCAGTACTTC
.	TRBV7-3	.	TRBJ2-7	CASSPARAYEQYF	TGTGCCAGCAGCCCAGCCAGGGCGTACGAGCAGTACTTC
.	TRBV5-1	TRBD2	TRBJ2-2	CASSLRGGSDTGELFF	TGCGCCAGCAGCTTGCGGGGGGGCTCGGACACCGGGGAGCTGTTTTTT
few	TRBV19	TRBD1	TRBJ1-5	CASSIAKQGASNQPQHF	TGTGCCAGTAGTATAGCTAAACAGGGGGCAAGCAATCAGCCCCAGCATTTT
.	TRBV11-2	.	TRBJ1-3	CASSSSTGISGNTIYF	TGTGCCAGCAGCTCCTCCACAGGGATCTCCGGAAACACCATATATTTT
.	TRBV5-1	TRBD2	TRBJ2-1	CASSGRWEGYNEQFF	TGCGCCAGCAGCGGGCGCTGGGAGGGGTACAATGAGCAGTTCTTC
.	TRBV19	TRBD1	TRBJ2-2	CASSMTGYTGELFF	TGTGCCAGTAGTATGACAGGGTACACCGGGGAGCTGTTTTTT
.	TRBV5-1	TRBD2	TRBJ2-7	CASSSGGLLSSYEQYF	TGCGCCAGCAGCTCCGGGGGGTTGCTGAGCTCCTACGAGCAGTACTTC
few	TRBV2	.	TRBJ1-1	CASSVGGDEAFF	TGTGCCAGCAGTGTGGGAGGGGACGAAGCTTTCTTT
.	TRBV5-1	.	TRBJ2-5	CASSLGPGETQYF	TGCGCCAGCAGTTTAGGACCGGGGGAGACCCAGTACTTC
once	TRBV30	.	TRBJ1-4	CAWSDSGRGYEKLFF	TGTGCCTGGAGTGATTCAGGTCGGGGTTATGAAAAACTGTTTTTT
few	TRBV5-1	TRBD2	TRBJ2-3	CASSLASAGGREDTQYF	TGCGCCAGCAGCTTGGCCTCAGCGGGGGGGAGGGAAGATACGCAGTATTTT
.	TRBV29-1	.	TRBJ1-5	CSVAGGGNQPQHF	TGCAGCGTTGCTGGTGGAGGCAATCAGCCCCAGCATTTT
.	TRBV29-1	.	TRBJ1-1	CSVESRVYTEAFF	TGCAGCGTTGAGTCCAGGGTATACACTGAAGCTTTCTTT